The 7 T cell receptor beta chains below were found in one sample sequenced in a study of cytomegalovirus exposure and HLA in healthy donors. Primers included in the PCR were 60 Vbeta and 13 Jbeta primers. Repertoires were generated with immunoSEQ multiplex PCR, while TCRdb's copy carries only in-frame clones and drops some. The data contain 100,000 or so clones, 80% to 85% of them seen just once; the ten biggest clones take up 1.4% to 1.5%. Material: PBMCs. These receptors were taken from a man between 40 and 49 years old in good health and CMV-seronegative.

The gene calls are TRBV2 and TRBJ1-2; no clear D gene. CDR1 is SNHLY, CDR2 FYNNEI, per germline. With 4 bases removed from V and 1 base from J, the gap between germline ends came to 10 bases. The CDR3 runs 14 residues. CDR3: CASSATTNNYGYTF. CDR3 in DNA: TGTGCCAGCAGTGCTACGACAAATAACTATGGCTACACCTTC.

J is TRBJ1-2 and V is TRBV9, with D unresolved. The V end lost 0 bases, the J end lost 2 bases, and 8 bases lay between the germline ends. This CDR3 has 14 residues. Germline CDR1 reads SGDLS; CDR2 reads YYNGEE. The CDR3 DNA sequence: TGTGCCAGCAGCGTAGGGGCTTCGAACTATGGCTACACCTTC. It specifies CASSVGASNYGYTF.

The CDR3 DNA follows: TGTGCCAGCAGCTTAGGCGGGGGGATCCACGAGCAGTACTTC. It specifies CASSLGGGIHEQYF. V gene TRBV7-2 combines with J gene TRBJ2-7; 8 positions agree with TRBD2. The CDR3 contains 14 residues. Looked up from germline, CDR1 is SGHTA and CDR2 is FQGNSA. V lost 1 base and J lost 5; bases outside the gene matches: 4.

This clone was seen a few times. The chain recombines TRBV2 with TRBJ1-2; maybe TRBD1 (6 bases). V shed 6 bases and J shed 3 bases, with 17 bases lying between them. CDR1 SNHLY and CDR2 FYNNEI come from the germline V gene. The CDR3 sequence is 15 residues long. The CDR3 reads CASRRGGSVDYGYTF. The CDR3 region has the DNA TGTGCCAGCAGGAGGGGGGGCAGCGTAGACTATGGCTACACCTTC.

V gene TRBV4-3 combines with J gene TRBJ2-7, with unresolved D. The germline V and J ends were trimmed by 0 bases and 4 bases, with 7 bases remaining between them. Germline V CDR1 and CDR2: LGHNA, YSLEER. CDR3 size: 13 residues. This CDR3 is CASSQEPRYEQYF. The CDR3 nucleotides are TGCGCCAGCAGCCAAGAGCCGCGGTACGAGCAGTACTTC.

This chain links TRBV5-4 with TRBJ2-7; possibly TRBD1 for D (6 bases). The ends were cut back, 0 bases at V and 4 bases at J, with 11 bases in the middle. Germline V gene data show CDR1 as SGHNT and CDR2 as YYREEE (reference sequence). The CDR3 totals 14 residues. DNA for the CDR3: TGTGCCAGCAGCTTGGGACAGGTATCGTACGAGCAGTACTTC. As protein: CASSLGQVSYEQYF.

The rearrangement uses TRBV2 and TRBJ2-1, with TRBD2 matching 13 bases. The CDR3 contains 15 residues. Germline CDR1 SNHLY, CDR2 FYNNEI. The trim removed 6 bases at V and 9 bases at J, leaving 8 bases unmatched. The CDR3 nucleotides are TGTGCCAGCAGCGTACTAGCGGGGGGGCTAGGTGAGCAGTTCTTC. This gives the protein CASSVLAGGLGEQFF. Full variable domain (remainder filled in from reference TRBV2 and TRBJ2-1): EPEVTQTPSHQVTQMGQEVILRCVPISNHLYFYWYRQILGQKVEFLVSFYNNEISEKSEIFDDQFSVERPDGSNFTLKIRSTKLEDSAMYFCASSVLAGGLGEQFFGPGTRLTVL.